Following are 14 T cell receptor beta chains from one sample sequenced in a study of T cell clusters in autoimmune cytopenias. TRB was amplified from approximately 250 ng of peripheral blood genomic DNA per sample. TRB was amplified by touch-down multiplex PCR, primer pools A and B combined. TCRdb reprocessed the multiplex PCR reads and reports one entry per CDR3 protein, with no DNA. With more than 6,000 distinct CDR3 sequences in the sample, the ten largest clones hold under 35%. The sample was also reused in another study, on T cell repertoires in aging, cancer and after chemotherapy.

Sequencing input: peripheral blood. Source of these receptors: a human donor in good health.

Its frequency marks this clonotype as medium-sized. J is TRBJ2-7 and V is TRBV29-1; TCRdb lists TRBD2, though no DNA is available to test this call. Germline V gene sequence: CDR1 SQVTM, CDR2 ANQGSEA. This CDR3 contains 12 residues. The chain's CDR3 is CSVEMRDYEQYF.

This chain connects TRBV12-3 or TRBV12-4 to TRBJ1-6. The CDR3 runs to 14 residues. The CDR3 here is CASSGGGNNSPLHF.

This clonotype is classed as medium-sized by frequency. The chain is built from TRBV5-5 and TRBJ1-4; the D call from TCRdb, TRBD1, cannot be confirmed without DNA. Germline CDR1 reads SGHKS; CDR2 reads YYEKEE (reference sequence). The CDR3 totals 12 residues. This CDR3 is CASSTRDDKLFF.

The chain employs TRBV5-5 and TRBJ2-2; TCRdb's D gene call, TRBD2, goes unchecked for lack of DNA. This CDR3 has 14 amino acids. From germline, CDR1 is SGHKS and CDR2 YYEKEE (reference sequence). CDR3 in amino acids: CASLAGTNTGELFF.

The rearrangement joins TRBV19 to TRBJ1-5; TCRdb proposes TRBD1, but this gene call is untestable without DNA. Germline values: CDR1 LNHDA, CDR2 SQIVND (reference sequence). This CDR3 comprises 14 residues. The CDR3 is CASSPLQGNQPQHF.

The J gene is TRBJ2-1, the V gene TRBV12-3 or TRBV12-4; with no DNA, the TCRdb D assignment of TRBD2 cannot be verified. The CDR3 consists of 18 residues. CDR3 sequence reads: CASRPGLAGGSSYNEQFF.

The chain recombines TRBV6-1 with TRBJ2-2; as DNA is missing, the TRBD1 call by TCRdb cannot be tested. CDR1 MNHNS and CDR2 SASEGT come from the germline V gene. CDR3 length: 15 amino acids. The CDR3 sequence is CASSQDRASTGELFF.

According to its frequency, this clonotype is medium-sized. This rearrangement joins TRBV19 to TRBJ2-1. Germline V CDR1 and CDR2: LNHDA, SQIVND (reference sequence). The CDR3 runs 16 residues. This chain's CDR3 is CASSIDSASSYNEQFF. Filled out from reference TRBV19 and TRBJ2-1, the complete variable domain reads DGGITQSPKYLFRKEGQNVTLSCEQNLNHDAMYWYRQDPGQGLRLIYYSQIVNDFQKGDIAEGYSVSREKKESFPLTVTSAQKNPTAFYLCASSIDSASSYNEQFFGPGTRLTVL.

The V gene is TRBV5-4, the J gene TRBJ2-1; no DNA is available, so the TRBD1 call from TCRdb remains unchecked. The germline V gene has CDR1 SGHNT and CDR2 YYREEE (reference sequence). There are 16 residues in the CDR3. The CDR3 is CASSSAGTGTYNEQFF.

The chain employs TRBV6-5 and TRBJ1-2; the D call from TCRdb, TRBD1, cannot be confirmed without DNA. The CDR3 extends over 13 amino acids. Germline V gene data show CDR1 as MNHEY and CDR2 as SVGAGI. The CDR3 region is CASTIKRTGNYTF.

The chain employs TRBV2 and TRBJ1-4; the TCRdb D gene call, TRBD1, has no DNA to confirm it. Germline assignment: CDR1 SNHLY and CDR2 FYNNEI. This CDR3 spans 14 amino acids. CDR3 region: CASSRQGGNEKLFF.

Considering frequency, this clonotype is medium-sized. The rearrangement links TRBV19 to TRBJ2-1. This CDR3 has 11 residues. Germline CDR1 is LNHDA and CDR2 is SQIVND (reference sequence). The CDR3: CATTIGGEQFF.

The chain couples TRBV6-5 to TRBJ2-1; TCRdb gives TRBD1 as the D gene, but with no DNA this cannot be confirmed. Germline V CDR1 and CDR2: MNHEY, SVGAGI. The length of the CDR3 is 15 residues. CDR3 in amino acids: CASTLEGSGYNEQFF.

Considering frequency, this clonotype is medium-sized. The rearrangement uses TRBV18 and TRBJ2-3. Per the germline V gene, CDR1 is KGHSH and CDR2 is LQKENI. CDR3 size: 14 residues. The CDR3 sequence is CASSPPSLADTQYF.